This section outlines one T cell receptor (beta chain) sequence together with its context. Assay used: immunoSEQ multiplex PCR; TCRdb lists only in-frame clones, some missing. The sample lists over 75,000 clones, under 90% occurring once. The data were taken from a study of memory CD4+ T cells and cytomegalovirus serostatus. Single viable CD3+CD4+CD8-CD45RO+ cells were sorted as the memory CD4+ T cells. V lost 6 bases to trimming and J lost 2 bases; unmatched junction nucleotides: 11. Germline V gene data show CDR1 as SGHRS and CDR2 as YFSETQ. The CDR3 length is 17 residues. What was sequenced was memory CD4+ T cells from blood. The clonotype originates from an adult in good health and CMV-seropositive. V gene TRBV5-1 combines with J gene TRBJ2-1; 10 bases are shared with TRBD2. The CDR3 here is CASTPSRAGGTYNEQFF. CDR3 coding DNA: TGCGCCAGCACCCCCTCACGAGCGGGAGGGACCTACAATGAGCAGTTCTTC.